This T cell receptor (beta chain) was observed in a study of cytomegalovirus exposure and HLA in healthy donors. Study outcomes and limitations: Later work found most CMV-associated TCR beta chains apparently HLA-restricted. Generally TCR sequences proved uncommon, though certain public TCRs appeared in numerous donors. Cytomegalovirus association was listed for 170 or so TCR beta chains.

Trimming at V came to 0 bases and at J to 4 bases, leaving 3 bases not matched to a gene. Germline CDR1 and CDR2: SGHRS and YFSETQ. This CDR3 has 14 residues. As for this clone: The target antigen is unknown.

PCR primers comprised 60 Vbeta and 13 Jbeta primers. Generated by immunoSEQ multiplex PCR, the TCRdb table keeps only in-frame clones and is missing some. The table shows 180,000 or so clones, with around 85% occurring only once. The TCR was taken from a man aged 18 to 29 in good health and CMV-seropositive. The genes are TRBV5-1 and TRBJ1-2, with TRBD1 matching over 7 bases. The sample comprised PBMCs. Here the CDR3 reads CASSLGGQTYGYTF. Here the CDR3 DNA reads TGCGCCAGCAGCTTGGGGGGACAGACCTATGGCTACACCTTC.